Listed below are T cell receptor beta chains from one sample, sequenced in a study of blood T cell repertoires in COVID-19. Using immunoSEQ multiplex PCR, the repertoire was profiled, and TCRdb retains in-frame clones only, with some absent. The top ten hold about 16% of the sample, which has 220,000 or so clones, 90% seen once. Material for sequencing was PBMCs or T cells enriched from blood (not recorded which). Receptors were obtained from a man aged 30 to 39 who had been exposed to COVID-19. CDR3s include the opening cysteine and the closing phenylalanine or tryptophan. Fields, in order: clone size, D gene, J gene, V gene, CDR3 protein, CDR3 DNA. D genes are given only for firm matches. Clone size appears in some rows only: once, few, many, or a class for an expanded clone.

clone_size: .
d_call: TRBD1
j_call: TRBJ1-6
v_call: TRBV18
cdr3_aa: CASSRQGNSPLHF
cdr3_nt: TGTGCCAGCTCTCGACAGGGAAATTCACCCCTCCACTTT

clone_size: once
d_call: TRBD1
j_call: TRBJ1-6
v_call: TRBV4-1
cdr3_aa: CASSQDGTVRELHF
cdr3_nt: TGCGCCAGCAGCCAAGATGGGACAGTGCGAGAACTCCACTTT

clone_size: .
d_call: TRBD1
j_call: TRBJ1-1
v_call: TRBV10-3
cdr3_aa: CAISGGTASVEAFF
cdr3_nt: TGTGCCATCAGTGGGGGGACAGCCTCGGTTGAAGCTTTCTTT

clone_size: .
d_call: TRBD2
j_call: TRBJ2-2
v_call: TRBV4-3
cdr3_aa: CASSLGLALTGELFF
cdr3_nt: TGCGCCAGCAGCCTGGGACTAGCGCTGACCGGGGAGCTGTTTTTT

clone_size: .
d_call: .
j_call: TRBJ1-1
v_call: TRBV11-3
cdr3_aa: CASSQGGGTEAFF
cdr3_nt: TGTGCCAGCAGCCAAGGGGGGGGCACTGAAGCTTTCTTT

clone_size: .
d_call: .
j_call: TRBJ1-4
v_call: TRBV5-1
cdr3_aa: CASSSQGFREKLFF
cdr3_nt: TGCGCCAGCAGTTCGCAGGGGTTTAGGGAAAAACTGTTTTTT

clone_size: few
d_call: TRBD2
j_call: TRBJ2-2
v_call: TRBV3-1/TRBV3-2
cdr3_aa: CASSQDAGGATGELFF
cdr3_nt: TGTGCCAGCAGCCAAGATGCCGGGGGGGCCACCGGGGAGCTGTTTTTT

clone_size: once
d_call: TRBD1
j_call: TRBJ1-5
v_call: TRBV29-1
cdr3_aa: CSVRTGGSQPQHF
cdr3_nt: TGCAGCGTTAGGACAGGGGGCAGCCAGCCCCAGCATTTT

clone_size: .
d_call: .
j_call: TRBJ1-5
v_call: TRBV5-6
cdr3_aa: CASSWGTNSNQPQHF
cdr3_nt: TGTGCCAGCAGCTGGGGGACAAATAGCAATCAGCCCCAGCATTTT

clone_size: .
d_call: .
j_call: TRBJ1-1
v_call: TRBV5-1
cdr3_aa: CASSLIGENTEAFF
cdr3_nt: TGCGCCAGCAGCTTGATCGGGGAAAACACTGAAGCTTTCTTT

clone_size: .
d_call: .
j_call: TRBJ1-2
v_call: TRBV5-1
cdr3_aa: CASSLGEGLRGYTF
cdr3_nt: TGCGCCAGCAGCCTTGGGGAGGGATTGAGAGGCTACACCTTC

clone_size: .
d_call: .
j_call: TRBJ2-5
v_call: TRBV3-1/TRBV3-2
cdr3_aa: CASSVGETQYF
cdr3_nt: TGTGCCAGCAGCGTCGGAGAGACCCAGTACTTC

clone_size: .
d_call: .
j_call: TRBJ2-7
v_call: TRBV29-1
cdr3_aa: CSVIDSYEQYF
cdr3_nt: TGCAGCGTTATTGACAGCTACGAGCAGTACTTC

clone_size: .
d_call: .
j_call: TRBJ1-4
v_call: TRBV23-1
cdr3_aa: CASSRIGVRNEKLFF
cdr3_nt: TGCGCCAGCAGCCGGATCGGGGTCAGGAATGAAAAACTGTTTTTT

clone_size: .
d_call: TRBD2
j_call: TRBJ2-1
v_call: TRBV11-2
cdr3_aa: CASSLVPTSGGHNEQFF
cdr3_nt: TGTGCCAGCAGCTTAGTGCCGACTAGCGGGGGGCACAATGAGCAGTTCTTC

clone_size: .
d_call: TRBD2
j_call: TRBJ2-7
v_call: TRBV4-3
cdr3_aa: CASSQSTSGVYEQYF
cdr3_nt: TGCGCCAGCAGCCAAAGCACTAGCGGGGTTTACGAGCAGTACTTC

clone_size: few
d_call: .
j_call: TRBJ1-1
v_call: TRBV5-1
cdr3_aa: CASTREPLNTEAFF
cdr3_nt: TGCGCCAGCACCCGTGAGCCATTGAACACTGAAGCTTTCTTT

clone_size: .
d_call: TRBD1
j_call: TRBJ1-4
v_call: TRBV6-5
cdr3_aa: CASSTTGFYEKLFF
cdr3_nt: TGTGCCAGCAGTACGACAGGGTTTTATGAAAAACTGTTTTTT

clone_size: .
d_call: TRBD2
j_call: TRBJ2-5
v_call: TRBV6-4
cdr3_aa: CASSVSGGPQETQYF
cdr3_nt: TGTGCCAGCAGTGTCAGCGGGGGGCCCCAAGAGACCCAGTACTTC

clone_size: .
d_call: TRBD2
j_call: TRBJ2-3
v_call: TRBV9
cdr3_aa: CASSVASGGGSTDTQYF
cdr3_nt: TGTGCCAGCAGCGTGGCTAGCGGGGGGGGTAGCACAGATACGCAGTATTTT

clone_size: .
d_call: .
j_call: TRBJ2-3
v_call: TRBV7-2
cdr3_aa: CASSIKRSTDTQYF
cdr3_nt: TGTGCCAGCAGCATTAAGCGGAGCACAGATACGCAGTATTTT

clone_size: .
d_call: TRBD1
j_call: TRBJ1-1
v_call: TRBV7-9
cdr3_aa: CASSGTGWNTEAFF
cdr3_nt: TGTGCCAGCAGCGGGACAGGGTGGAACACTGAAGCTTTCTTT

clone_size: .
d_call: TRBD1
j_call: TRBJ2-1
v_call: TRBV9
cdr3_aa: CASSAGGNEQFF
cdr3_nt: TGTGCCAGCAGCGCAGGGGGCAATGAGCAGTTCTTC

clone_size: .
d_call: TRBD2
j_call: TRBJ2-1
v_call: TRBV5-1
cdr3_aa: CASSWGGNEQFF
cdr3_nt: TGCGCCAGCAGCTGGGGGGGCAATGAGCAGTTCTTC

clone_size: .
d_call: .
j_call: TRBJ1-1
v_call: TRBV7-2
cdr3_aa: CASSLQSRINEAFF
cdr3_nt: TGTGCCAGCAGCCTCCAATCGCGAATTAATGAAGCTTTCTTT

clone_size: .
d_call: .
j_call: TRBJ1-2
v_call: TRBV5-4
cdr3_aa: CASTFFRTQDGYTF
cdr3_nt: TGTGCCAGCACCTTCTTCAGGACACAGGATGGCTACACCTTC

clone_size: .
d_call: TRBD1
j_call: TRBJ1-6
v_call: TRBV9
cdr3_aa: CASSPRQGAGRSPLHF
cdr3_nt: TGTGCCAGCAGCCCAAGACAGGGTGCCGGGCGTTCACCCCTCCACTTT

clone_size: .
d_call: TRBD1
j_call: TRBJ2-1
v_call: TRBV7-9
cdr3_aa: CASSPEQGARIYEQFF
cdr3_nt: TGTGCCAGCAGCCCGGAACAGGGGGCTCGGATTTATGAGCAGTTCTTC

clone_size: .
d_call: .
j_call: TRBJ2-3
v_call: TRBV7-2
cdr3_aa: CASSLNAGDTDTQYF
cdr3_nt: TGTGCCAGCAGCTTAAATGCGGGTGACACAGATACGCAGTATTTT

clone_size: once
d_call: .
j_call: TRBJ1-1
v_call: TRBV7-2
cdr3_aa: CASSLGGRENTEAFF
cdr3_nt: TGTGCCAGCAGCTTAGGGGGCAGGGAGAACACTGAAGCTTTCTTT

clone_size: .
d_call: .
j_call: TRBJ1-2
v_call: TRBV29-1
cdr3_aa: CSVDGGLNYGYTF
cdr3_nt: TGCAGCGTTGACGGGGGGCTTAACTATGGCTACACCTTC

clone_size: .
d_call: .
j_call: TRBJ2-7
v_call: TRBV5-8
cdr3_aa: CASSLERVAGATTYEQYF
cdr3_nt: TGTGCCAGCAGCTTGGAAAGGGTGGCGGGGGCGACCACCTACGAGCAGTACTTC

clone_size: .
d_call: TRBD1
j_call: TRBJ1-2
v_call: TRBV5-1
cdr3_aa: CASSPDRMLYGYTF
cdr3_nt: TGCGCCAGCAGCCCGGACAGGATGCTCTATGGCTACACCTTC

clone_size: few
d_call: TRBD1
j_call: TRBJ1-2
v_call: TRBV5-3
cdr3_aa: CARSPQQGATDSYTF
cdr3_nt: TGTGCCAGAAGCCCTCAACAGGGGGCTACAGATAGCTACACCTTC

clone_size: .
d_call: TRBD1
j_call: TRBJ2-7
v_call: TRBV28
cdr3_aa: CATFRQGAYSYEQYF
cdr3_nt: TGTGCCACCTTCCGACAGGGGGCCTACTCCTACGAGCAGTACTTC

clone_size: .
d_call: TRBD1
j_call: TRBJ1-5
v_call: TRBV2
cdr3_aa: CASTSTTGAHQPQHF
cdr3_nt: TGTGCCAGCACCTCAACGACAGGGGCTCATCAGCCCCAGCATTTT

clone_size: .
d_call: .
j_call: TRBJ1-1
v_call: TRBV7-2
cdr3_aa: CASSLGWEVFF
cdr3_nt: TGTGCCAGCAGCTTAGGTTGGGAGGTTTTCTTT

clone_size: .
d_call: TRBD2
j_call: TRBJ2-2
v_call: TRBV5-1
cdr3_aa: CASSRTSGGGTGELFF
cdr3_nt: TGCGCCAGCAGCCGGACTAGCGGGGGTGGCACCGGGGAGCTGTTTTTT

clone_size: .
d_call: .
j_call: TRBJ1-1
v_call: TRBV7-2
cdr3_aa: CASSLDPSLNTEAFF
cdr3_nt: TGTGCCAGCAGCTTAGATCCCAGTCTGAACACTGAAGCTTTCTTT

clone_size: .
d_call: .
j_call: TRBJ1-5
v_call: TRBV2
cdr3_aa: CASSGGRNQPQHF
cdr3_nt: TGTGCCAGCAGTGGGGGCAGGAACCAGCCCCAGCATTTT

clone_size: .
d_call: .
j_call: TRBJ2-7
v_call: TRBV7-2
cdr3_aa: CASSTRGAPYEQYF
cdr3_nt: TGTGCCAGCAGCACCCGGGGGGCCCCCTACGAGCAGTACTTC

clone_size: .
d_call: TRBD1
j_call: TRBJ1-6
v_call: TRBV7-2
cdr3_aa: CASSSRDRWNSPLHF
cdr3_nt: TGTGCCAGCAGTTCCCGGGACAGGTGGAATTCACCCCTCCACTTT

clone_size: .
d_call: .
j_call: TRBJ2-3
v_call: TRBV7-9
cdr3_aa: CASSSTTRRTDTQYF
cdr3_nt: TGTGCCAGCAGCTCCACGACTAGGCGGACAGATACGCAGTATTTT

clone_size: .
d_call: TRBD2
j_call: TRBJ2-1
v_call: TRBV7-3
cdr3_aa: CASSLTSGGRRHNEQFF
cdr3_nt: TGTGCCAGCAGCTTAACAAGCGGGGGTAGGAGGCACAATGAGCAGTTCTTC

clone_size: .
d_call: TRBD2
j_call: TRBJ2-1
v_call: TRBV11-2
cdr3_aa: CASSLEGGASGTVDEQFF
cdr3_nt: TGTGCCAGCAGCTTAGAAGGTGGGGCTAGCGGGACCGTGGATGAGCAGTTCTTC

clone_size: .
d_call: .
j_call: TRBJ1-1
v_call: TRBV14
cdr3_aa: CASSQEGSGGGTEAFF
cdr3_nt: TGTGCCAGCAGCCAAGAGGGGTCGGGGGGTGGCACTGAAGCTTTCTTT

clone_size: .
d_call: .
j_call: TRBJ2-5
v_call: TRBV10-3
cdr3_aa: CAISVEQETQYF
cdr3_nt: TGTGCCATCAGTGTAGAACAAGAGACCCAGTACTTC

clone_size: .
d_call: TRBD1
j_call: TRBJ1-6
v_call: TRBV29-1
cdr3_aa: CSVPTGHVDSPLHF
cdr3_nt: TGCAGCGTGCCGACAGGGCATGTTGATTCACCCCTCCACTTT

clone_size: .
d_call: .
j_call: TRBJ1-6
v_call: TRBV2
cdr3_aa: CASRYQGQPSPLHF
cdr3_nt: TGTGCCAGCAGGTATCAGGGCCAACCATCACCCCTCCACTTT

clone_size: once
d_call: .
j_call: TRBJ2-7
v_call: TRBV27
cdr3_aa: CASRPGLPYEQYF
cdr3_nt: TGTGCCAGCAGACCGGGTTTACCCTACGAGCAGTACTTC

clone_size: .
d_call: .
j_call: TRBJ1-2
v_call: TRBV6-1
cdr3_aa: CASREEPNYGYTF
cdr3_nt: TGTGCCAGCAGGGAAGAGCCTAACTATGGCTACACCTTC